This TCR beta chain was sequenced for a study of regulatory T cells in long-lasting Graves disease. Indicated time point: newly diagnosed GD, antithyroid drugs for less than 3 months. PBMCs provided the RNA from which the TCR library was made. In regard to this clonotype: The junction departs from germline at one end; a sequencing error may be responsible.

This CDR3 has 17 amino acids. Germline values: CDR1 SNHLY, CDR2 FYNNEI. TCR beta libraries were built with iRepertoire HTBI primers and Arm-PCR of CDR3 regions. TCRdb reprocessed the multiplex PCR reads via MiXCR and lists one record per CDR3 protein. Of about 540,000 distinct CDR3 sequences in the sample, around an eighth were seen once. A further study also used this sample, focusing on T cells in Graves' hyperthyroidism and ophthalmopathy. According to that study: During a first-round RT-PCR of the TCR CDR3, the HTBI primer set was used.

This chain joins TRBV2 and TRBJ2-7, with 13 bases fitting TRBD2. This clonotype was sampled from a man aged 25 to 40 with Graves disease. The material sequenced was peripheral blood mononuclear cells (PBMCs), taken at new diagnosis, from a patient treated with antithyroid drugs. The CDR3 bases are TGTGGCAGCAGCGAACTAGCGGGAGGGCCGGTAACCTACGAGCAGTACTTC. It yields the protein CGSSELAGGPVTYEQYF.